A single T cell receptor (beta chain) is shown here with its context. No cognate antigen has been identified for it. No base quality information exists; no much larger clone differs at one position. This specimen comes from a study of shared clonotypes between healthy human individuals (dated by TCRdb to about 2020). For the wider study: A few men and two women, aged 18 to 49 years, made up the cohort. For each donor, three plates each were used for CD4 naive and CD4 memory, two plates were used for CD8 naive, and one plate was used for CD8 memory. The study deeply sequenced blood TCR repertoires of about 5 healthy adults to estimate repertoire size and the extent of clonotype sharing between individuals. Libraries were prepared and TCR repertoires were sequenced by different laboratories using diverse techniques, in order to increase sequencing depth and limit assay-specific biases. Each donor's leukapheresis produced roughly between about 0.9 and 9.5 billion PBMCs. What the research found in general, with its limitations: Because the study included only a small number of donors, the genetic and exposure-history diversity represented was limited. Pairwise subsampling indicated that sequencing depth was expected to affect the degree of clonotype sharing among donors. Approximately 4.8% of naive CD4, 3.5% of naive CD8, 2.3% of memory CD4, and about 0.4% of memory CD8 clonotypes were shared across a handful of donors. Naive subsets generally had larger estimated clonotype richness than memory subsets did. Compared with non-shared clonotypes, the clonotypes found in all four sorted-subset donors had higher generation probabilities. Sampling was restricted to blood, and TCR repertoires in tissues likely differ from the TCR repertoires found in blood. Rarefaction of sorted-subset datasets indicated incomplete sequencing despite the large sequencing depth.

The donors were healthy, HIV-negative adults who had no recently reported acute infections or vaccinations. Every donor was a Caucasian adult living in Nashville, Tennessee, USA. CD4+ T cells were enriched by magnetic negative selection; naive cells were then positively selected on CD45RA, and the negative fraction formed the memory subset. Blood was collected by leukapheresis, and PBMCs were isolated by Ficoll-Histopaque density gradient centrifugation and then cryopreserved in liquid nitrogen vapor phase. Purity and quantity of every magnetically sorted T cell population were checked by analytical flow cytometry. Genomic DNA was isolated from each sorted fraction and quantified by UV absorbance on a Nanodrop 2000c. TCR CDR3 regions were amplified from genomic DNA by multiplex PCR using the deep immunoSEQ assay. Extracted genomic DNA from each cell subset was spread evenly across all wells of several immunoSEQ 96-well plates, with each plate serving as a replicate. For sorted subsets, approximately 210 ng genomic DNA, equal to some 28,000 T cell genomes, was loaded into each replicate PCR. Purified libraries were measured with a Qubit 3.0 fluorometer, size-checked on a Bioanalyzer 2100, and measured again with the KAPA Library Quantification kit. Every immunoSEQ 96-well plate was sequenced on a dedicated single-read 150-cycle Illumina NextSeq 550 flow cell. In the original analysis: Because only junctional sequences without quality scores were contained in the immunoSEQ output, filtering matching that applied to full-length reads could not be performed. To assign V/J genes and CDR3, sequences were annotated against IMGT germline references using PyIR, a Python wrapper for IgBLAST v1.9. Reads were removed for weak V/J assignments (E-value above 1e-6), missing CDR3, stop codons, out-of-frame junctions, or ambiguous translated residues. A V3J clonotype was defined by an identical inferred V gene, J gene, and CDR3 amino acid sequence. Percentage overlap between repertoires was calculated by dividing the number of shared unique clonotypes by the size of the smaller repertoire. Three approaches were used to assess repertoire richness: RTK rarefaction, the Chao1 estimator, and Recon v2.1 estimates of unobserved clonotypes. For all TCRbeta clonotypes obtained by the gDNA method from several donors, generation probabilities were computed with OLGA. TCRdb's version of the immuneACCESS table is confined to in-frame rearrangements and falls short of the full clone set. An unresolved V gene accounts for under half of the shortfall where checked; the remainder is of unknown origin. V and J calls and clone size are given by that table; D and trimming were obtained from the DNA. This sample has under 1,900,000 clones in its table, and just under 99% of those were observed once. Of the sample, 0.3% to 0.45% falls within the top ten clones.

Per the germline V gene (reference sequence), MNHEY is the CDR1 and SMNVEV is the CDR2. Inclusive of the bounding cysteine and phenylalanine, the CDR3 is 17 residues long. Solely the CDR3 DNA is kept, with 51 bases framed from the first base. Relative to germline, V is missing 6 bases and J is missing 4 bases, with 17 bases of the junction outside any gene match. The chain uses TRBV27 and TRBJ1-1; 7 middle bases align to TRBD1. Material: naive CD4+ T cells sorted from blood. Read against the paper, the sample's cell subset or site label means: CD45RA+ positively selected. This TCR came from a man between 25 and 39 years old in good health. The base sequence is TGTGCCAGCAGCACCCTTAAGTGGGGAAGGGGGCGCACTGAAGCTTTCTTT. Translated, this is CASSTLKWGRGRTEAFF.